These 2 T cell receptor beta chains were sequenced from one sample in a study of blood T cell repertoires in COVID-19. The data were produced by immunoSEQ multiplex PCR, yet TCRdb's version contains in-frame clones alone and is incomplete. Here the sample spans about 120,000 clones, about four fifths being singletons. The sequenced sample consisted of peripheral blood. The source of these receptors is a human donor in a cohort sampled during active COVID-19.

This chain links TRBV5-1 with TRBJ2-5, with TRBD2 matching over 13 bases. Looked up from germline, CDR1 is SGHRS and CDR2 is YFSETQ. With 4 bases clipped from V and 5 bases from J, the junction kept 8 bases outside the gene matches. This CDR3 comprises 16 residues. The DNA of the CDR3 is TGCGCCAGCAGCGAGACTAGCGGGGGGCTATATGAGACCCAGTACTTC. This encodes CASSETSGGLYETQYF.

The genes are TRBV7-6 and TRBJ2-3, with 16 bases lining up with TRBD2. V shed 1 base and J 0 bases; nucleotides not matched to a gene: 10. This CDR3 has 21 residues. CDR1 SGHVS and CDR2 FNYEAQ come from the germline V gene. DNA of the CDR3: TGTGCCAGCAGCTTAGAGCCGGGACTAGCGGGGGGGGCCAGGAGCACAGATACGCAGTATTTT. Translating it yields CASSLEPGLAGGARSTDTQYF.